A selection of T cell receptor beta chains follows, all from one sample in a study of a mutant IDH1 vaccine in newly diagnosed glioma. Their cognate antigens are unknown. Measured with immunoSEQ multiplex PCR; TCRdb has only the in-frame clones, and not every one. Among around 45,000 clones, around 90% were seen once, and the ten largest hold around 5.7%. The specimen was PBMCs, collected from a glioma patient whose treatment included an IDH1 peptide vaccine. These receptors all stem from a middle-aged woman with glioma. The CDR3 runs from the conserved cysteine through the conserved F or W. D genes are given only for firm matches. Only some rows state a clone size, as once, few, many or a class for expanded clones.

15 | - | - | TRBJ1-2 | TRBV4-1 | CASSQGPTAGYGYTF | TGCGCCAGCAGCCAAGGTCCGACAGCAGGCTATGGCTACACCTTC
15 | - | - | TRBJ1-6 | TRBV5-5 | CASSLKTFHNSPLHF | TGTGCCAGCAGCTTGAAGACATTCCATAATTCACCCCTCCACTTT
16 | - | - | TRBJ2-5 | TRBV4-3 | CASSQEQAGFGETQYF | TGCGCCAGCAGCCAAGAACAAGCCGGGTTTGGGGAGACCCAGTACTTC
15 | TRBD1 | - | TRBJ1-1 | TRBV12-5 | CASGLTAGGGTEAFF | TGTGCTAGTGGTTTGACCGCAGGGGGCGGAACTGAAGCTTTCTTT
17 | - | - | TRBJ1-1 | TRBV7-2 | CASTSYIVSGMNTEAFF | TGTGCCAGCACCAGTTATATAGTGTCGGGAATGAACACTGAAGCTTTCTTT
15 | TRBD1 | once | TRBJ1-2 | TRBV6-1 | CASSHTGEGYYGYTF | TGTGCCAGCAGCCATACAGGGGAGGGTTACTATGGCTACACCTTC
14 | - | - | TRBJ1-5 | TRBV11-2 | CASSLVGLNQPQHF | TGTGCCAGCAGCTTAGTGGGCTTAAATCAGCCCCAGCATTTT
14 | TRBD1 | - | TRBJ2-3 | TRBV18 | CASSPQGATDTQYF | TGTGCCAGCTCACCACAGGGGGCCACAGATACGCAGTATTTT
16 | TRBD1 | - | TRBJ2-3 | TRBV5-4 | CASSFDLGQVTDTQYF | TGTGCCAGCAGCTTTGATTTGGGACAGGTCACAGATACGCAGTATTTT
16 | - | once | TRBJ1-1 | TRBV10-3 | CAISESVRGGQNEAFF | TGTGCCATCAGTGAGTCGGTCAGGGGAGGACAAAATGAAGCTTTCTTT
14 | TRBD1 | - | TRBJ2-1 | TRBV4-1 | CASKGTGAWDEQFF | TGCGCCAGCAAGGGGACAGGAGCCTGGGATGAGCAGTTCTTC
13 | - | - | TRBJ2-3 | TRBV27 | CASSLSPQVTQYF | TGTGCCAGCAGTTTAAGCCCCCAGGTGACGCAGTATTTT
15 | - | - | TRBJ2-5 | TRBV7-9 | CASSSPDQDQETQYF | TGTGCCAGCAGCTCCCCAGACCAAGACCAAGAGACCCAGTACTTC
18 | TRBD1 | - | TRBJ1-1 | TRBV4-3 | CASSQERWAQGAGTEAFF | TGCGCCAGCAGCCAAGAAAGGTGGGCTCAGGGGGCAGGGACTGAAGCTTTCTTT
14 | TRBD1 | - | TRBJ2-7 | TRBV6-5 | CASSYSTGRYEQYF | TGTGCCAGCAGTTACTCGACAGGGCGCTACGAGCAGTACTTC
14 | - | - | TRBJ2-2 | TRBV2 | CASRGAIGTGELFF | TGTGCCAGCCGAGGTGCAATCGGCACCGGGGAGCTGTTTTTT
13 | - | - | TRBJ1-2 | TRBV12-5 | CASGLVPTVGYTF | TGTGCTAGTGGTTTGGTACCGACAGTTGGCTACACCTTC
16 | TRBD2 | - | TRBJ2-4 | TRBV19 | CASSIVGTSGKNIQYF | TGTGCCAGTAGTATAGTAGGGACTAGCGGAAAAAACATTCAGTACTTC
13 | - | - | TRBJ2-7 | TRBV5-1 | CASSLGVGYEQYF | TGCGCCAGCAGCTTGGGTGTCGGGTACGAGCAGTACTTC
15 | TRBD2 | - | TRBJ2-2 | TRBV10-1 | CASRSGTSGTGELFF | TGCGCCAGCAGATCCGGGACTAGCGGGACCGGGGAGCTGTTTTTT
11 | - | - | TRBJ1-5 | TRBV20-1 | CSARSGQPQHF | TGCAGCGCCCGATCCGGGCAGCCCCAGCATTTT
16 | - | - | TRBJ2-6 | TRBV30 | CAWSVAGAPGANVLTF | TGTGCCTGGAGTGTCGCAGGGGCGCCTGGGGCCAACGTCCTGACTTTC
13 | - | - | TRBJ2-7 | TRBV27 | CASGLGGPYEQYF | TGTGCCAGCGGGCTGGGGGGCCCCTACGAGCAGTACTTC
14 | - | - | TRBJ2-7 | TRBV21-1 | CASTTGTSVYEQYF | TGTGCCAGCACCACCGGGACTAGCGTATACGAGCAGTACTTC
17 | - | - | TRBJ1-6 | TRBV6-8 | CASSYHPRMGYNSPLHF | TGTGCCAGCAGTTATCACCCTCGGATGGGATATAATTCACCCCTCCACTTT
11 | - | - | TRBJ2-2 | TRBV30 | CARRNTGELFF | TGTGCGCGGCGGAACACCGGGGAGCTGTTTTTT
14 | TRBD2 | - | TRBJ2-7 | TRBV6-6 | CASTPLAGGYEQYF | TGTGCCAGCACCCCCCTAGCGGGGGGTTACGAGCAGTACTTC
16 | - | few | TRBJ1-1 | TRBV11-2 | CASSRQTGAGSTEAFF | TGTGCCAGCAGCCGTCAAACTGGGGCGGGATCCACTGAAGCTTTCTTT
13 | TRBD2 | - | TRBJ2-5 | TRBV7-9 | CASSLLRGETQYF | TGTGCCAGCAGTCTACTGCGGGGGGAGACCCAGTACTTC
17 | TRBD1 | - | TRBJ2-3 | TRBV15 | CATSPALGQWSTDTQYF | TGTGCCACCAGCCCCGCCCTGGGACAGTGGAGCACAGATACGCAGTATTTT
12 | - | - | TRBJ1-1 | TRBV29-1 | CSARQGGTEAFF | TGCAGCGCCCGTCAGGGAGGCACTGAAGCTTTCTTT
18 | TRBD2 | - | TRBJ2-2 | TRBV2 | CASSEAVAGGTRTGELFF | TGTGCCAGCAGTGAAGCGGTAGCGGGGGGGACCCGCACCGGGGAGCTGTTTTTT
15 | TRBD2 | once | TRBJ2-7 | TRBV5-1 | CASSLRREGLVEQYF | TGCGCCAGCAGCTTAAGGCGGGAGGGCCTTGTCGAGCAGTACTTC
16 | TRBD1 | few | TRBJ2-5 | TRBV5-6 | CASSFTRTGQQETQYF | TGTGCCAGCAGCTTCACCCGGACAGGCCAGCAAGAGACCCAGTACTTC